The 26 T cell receptor beta chains given below trace back to one sample, sequenced in a study of T cells after yellow fever vaccination. TCRdb reprocessed the 5' RACE reads with MiXCR, giving one entry per CDR3 protein. The data contain 150,000 to 200,000 distinct CDR3 sequences, approximately 6.7% of them singletons. The sequences come from CD4+ T cells sorted from PBMCs, collected 5 days after the first yellow fever vaccination. The receptors were sampled from a man aged 18 to 30 who received the YFV17D yellow fever vaccine.

This clonotype has a count of ten or more. This chain connects TRBV12-3 or TRBV12-4 to TRBJ1-2; D is possibly TRBD1 (5 bases). The CDR3 sequence is 12 residues long. With 6 bases removed from V and 4 bases from J, the gap between germline ends came to 9 bases. In nucleotides, the CDR3 is TGTGCCAGCAGCCTAGACAGCTATGGCTACACCTTC. Its translation: CASSLDSYGYTF.

This clonotype was found many times. CDR3 bases: TGTGCCACCACCTTCTCAACAGATACCGGGGAGCTGTTTTTT. Encoded protein: CATTFSTDTGELFF. The chain has TRBV15 and TRBJ2-2, with D hard to call. The CDR3 is 14 residues long. V was clipped by 7 bases and J by 5 bases, with 14 bases between them. Germline V lookup: CDR1 LNHNV, CDR2 YYDKDF (reference sequence).

In its sample, this clonotype was seen many times. The chain links TRBV4-2 to TRBJ1-6; 8 bases are shared with TRBD1. The CDR3 has 17 residues. Germline V gene lookup returns CDR1 LGHNA and CDR2 YNFKEQ. J gave up 5 bases and V 0 bases, and 6 bases lay outside the gene matches. The CDR3 DNA sequence: TGTGCCAGCAGCCAAGAATGGCAGGGGGCGGATAATTCACCCCTCCACTTT. This gives the protein CASSQEWQGADNSPLHF.

This clonotype came up a few times. The gene calls are TRBV7-2 and TRBJ1-3; 7 bases fit TRBD1. The CDR3 spans 14 residues. Unmatched junction bases numbered 2, after V lost 5 bases and J lost 1 base. From germline, CDR1 is SGHTA and CDR2 FQGNSA. CDR3 amino acids: CASSQTGSGNTIYF. The CDR3 bases are TGTGCCAGCAGCCAGACAGGGTCTGGAAACACCATATATTTT.

This clonotype came up many times. This chain connects TRBV12-3 or TRBV12-4 to TRBJ2-7; 14 bases align to TRBD2. The trim removed 1 base at V and 3 bases at J, leaving 2 bases unmatched. The CDR3 has 16 residues. Here the CDR3 DNA reads TGTGCCAGCAGTTTAGTGGGACTAGCGGGGGACTACGAGCAGTACTTC. Translated: CASSLVGLAGDYEQYF.

The chain couples TRBV5-1 to TRBJ2-5, with D perhaps TRBD1 or TRBD2 (5 bases each). Germline assignment: CDR1 SGHRS and CDR2 YFSETQ. The CDR3 totals 13 residues. Trimming left V 4 bases short and J 11 bases short, with 18 bases between. DNA for the CDR3: TGCGCCAGCAGCCACGGGACGGGATCCGTTCAGTACTTC. It is translated as CASSHGTGSVQYF.

This clonotype showed up just a few times. The J gene is TRBJ2-5, the V gene TRBV7-2; possible D gene TRBD1, 6 bases. The CDR3 is 14 amino acids. V lost 7 bases to trimming and J lost 4 bases, with 16 bases between them. Per germline, CDR1 SGHTA and CDR2 FQGNSA. Here the CDR3 reads CASTVDSSRETQYF. For the CDR3, the DNA is TGTGCCAGCACCGTGGACAGCTCCAGAGAGACCCAGTACTTC.

The V gene is TRBV11-2, the J gene TRBJ1-1, with D possibly TRBD1 on 5 matching bases. CDR3 length: 13 residues. Germline-derived CDR1 and CDR2 are SGHAT and FQNNGV. Trimming stripped 3 bases from V and 5 bases from J, with 10 bases between. CDR3 region: CASSLGVRTEAFF. Here the CDR3 DNA reads TGTGCCAGCAGCTTGGGGGTACGGACTGAAGCTTTCTTT.

The CDR3 spells CASIISVGHYEQYF. CDR3 in DNA: TGTGCCAGCATTATTAGCGTGGGGCATTACGAGCAGTACTTC. This chain uses TRBV11-2 with TRBJ2-7; either TRBD1 or TRBD2 may supply D (5 bases each). CDR3 length: 14 residues. Germline values: CDR1 SGHAT, CDR2 FQNNGV. The V gene lost 7 bases and the J gene lost 4 bases, with 17 bases spanning the gap.

Concerning this clonotype itself: A much larger clone differs by one base, so this may be a read error. The J gene is TRBJ2-2, the V gene TRBV27; D is unresolved. In germline, CDR1 is MNHEY, CDR2 SMNVEV (reference sequence). The CDR3 length is 15 residues. V shed 5 bases and J shed 5 bases, with 15 bases lying between them. For the CDR3, the DNA is TGTGCCAGCAGTCCGGCCGTGACGGTAACCGGGGAGCTGTTTTTT. Translation gives CASSPAVTVTGELFF.

This clonotype was seen ten or more times. The chain is built from TRBV4-1 and TRBJ2-1; TRBD2 is a possible D gene (6 bases). Trimming took 0 bases from V and 0 from J, leaving 12 bases between them. The CDR3 consists of 17 residues. Germline V gene lookup returns CDR1 MGHRA and CDR2 YSYEKL. The CDR3 DNA is TGCGCCAGCAGCCAAGATCGAGGGACTTTCTCCTACAATGAGCAGTTCTTC. It encodes CASSQDRGTFSYNEQFF.

This clonotype was detected ten times or more. This rearrangement joins TRBV7-8 to TRBJ2-5; a weak D match, TRBD2 (6 bases). Trimming pared 1 base from V and 4 bases from J, leaving 13 bases between. This CDR3 region has 15 residues. Germline lookup yields CDR1 SGHVS and CDR2 FQNEAQ. The DNA for the CDR3 is TGTGCCAGCAGCTTAGTGGAGGGGCGGCGAGAGACCCAGTACTTC. Amino acid sequence: CASSLVEGRRETQYF.

To note about this clonotype: Since a much larger clone is just one base distant, this may be a read error. The chain employs TRBV20-1 and TRBJ1-1, with D hard to call. The CDR3 covers 14 residues. Per germline, CDR1 DFQATT and CDR2 SNEGSKA (reference sequence). The V and J ends lost 3 bases and 4 bases respectively, with 15 bases between them. CDR3 protein: CSAREDLASTEAFF. The CDR3 DNA sequence: TGCAGTGCTAGGGAGGACCTAGCGAGCACTGAAGCTTTCTTT.

This clonotype was recorded at least ten times. The chain employs TRBV5-1 and TRBJ2-5, with 7 bases identical to TRBD2. Trimming removed 3 bases from V and 2 bases from J; junction bases left unmatched: 4. From germline, CDR1 is SGHRS and CDR2 YFSETQ. This CDR3 is built from 14 residues. CDR3 DNA: TGCGCCAGCAGCTACGATAGCGGGCAAGAGACCCAGTACTTC. This encodes CASSYDSGQETQYF.

This clonotype was seen at least ten times. The J gene is TRBJ1-4, the V gene TRBV5-1, with no clear D. This CDR3 spans 16 amino acids. Germline V gene lookup returns CDR1 SGHRS and CDR2 YFSETQ. V lost 1 base to trimming and J lost 0 bases, with 10 bases between them. CDR3 sequence: CASSLRRGSTNEKLFF. In nucleotides, the CDR3 is TGCGCCAGCAGCTTGCGTCGGGGTTCAACTAATGAAAAACTGTTTTTT.

The rearrangement joins TRBV7-3 to TRBJ2-2, with D possibly TRBD2 on 5 matching bases. Trimming pared 2 bases from V and 3 bases from J, leaving 10 bases between. Germline assignment: CDR1 SGHTA and CDR2 FQGTGA. There are 15 residues in the CDR3. The CDR3 DNA sequence: TGTGCCAGCAGCTTATATCGGGGAGACACCGGGGAGCTGTTTTTT. This translates into CASSLYRGDTGELFF.

This clonotype has at least ten counts. The V gene is TRBV27, the J gene TRBJ2-3; D perhaps matches TRBD1 (5 bases). CDR1 and CDR2 (germline): MNHEY, SMNVEV (reference sequence). This CDR3 is 15 amino acids long. Trimming shortened V by 5 bases and J by 0 bases, and 12 bases separated the two germline ends. In DNA form, the CDR3 reads TGTGCCAGCAGTAGAAAAGGGGTTAGCACAGATACGCAGTATTTT. Translated, it gives CASSRKGVSTDTQYF.

This clonotype was seen only a few times. The rearrangement joins TRBV18 to TRBJ1-4, with a weak D call TRBD1 (5 bases). This CDR3 spans 13 amino acids. V shed 8 bases and J shed 4 bases, with 11 bases lying between them. Germline CDR1 reads KGHSH; CDR2 reads LQKENI. In DNA form, the CDR3 reads TGTGCCAGCCTGGGACCGAATAATGAAAAACTGTTTTTT. Translated: CASLGPNNEKLFF.

In its sample, this clonotype was seen a few times. The gene calls are TRBV28 and TRBJ2-4; D not resolved. V was shortened by 8 bases and J by 3 bases, with 11 bases between the two germline ends. In germline, CDR1 is MDHEN, CDR2 SYDVKM. The CDR3 has 13 residues. The CDR3 region is CASSEVVKNIQYF. The CDR3 region has the DNA TGTGCCAGCTCTGAGGTCGTCAAAAACATTCAGTACTTC.

CDR3 nucleotide sequence: TGTGCCAGCAGACTTGACCAGGCTAACTATGGCTACACCTTC. Its translation: CASRLDQANYGYTF. V is TRBV7-3 and J is TRBJ1-2; D unclear. The CDR3 length is 14 residues. Germline loops: CDR1 SGHTA, CDR2 FQGTGA. Trimming took 6 bases from V and 0 from J, leaving 11 bases between them.

This clonotype was recorded at least ten times. The chain couples TRBV12-3 or TRBV12-4 to TRBJ1-2, with a weak D call TRBD1 (6 bases). V lost 5 bases to trimming and J lost 4 bases, with 11 bases between them. The CDR3 covers 13 residues. Here the CDR3 reads CASSQDRVYGYTF. The CDR3 DNA is TGTGCCAGCAGTCAGGACAGAGTCTATGGCTACACCTTC.

This clonotype came up many times. This CDR3 reads CASSSGGPNTGELFF. DNA of the CDR3: TGCGCCAGCAGCTCAGGGGGTCCGAACACCGGGGAGCTGTTTTTT. The chain is built from TRBV5-1 and TRBJ2-2; 7 bases align to TRBD1. Trimming took 3 bases from V and 0 from J; bases not matched to a gene: 2. CDR3 length: 15 residues. Germline values: CDR1 SGHRS, CDR2 YFSETQ.

The sample holds a few counts of this clonotype. This rearrangement joins TRBV7-8 to TRBJ2-1; 9 positions match TRBD2. From germline, CDR1 is SGHVS and CDR2 FQNEAQ. J gave up 0 bases and V 2 bases, and 11 bases lay outside the gene matches. The CDR3 spans 19 residues. This CDR3 reads CASSLKFGLAPSSYNEQFF. CDR3 bases: TGTGCCAGCAGCTTAAAGTTTGGACTAGCGCCAAGCTCCTACAATGAGCAGTTCTTC.

This clonotype was found a few times. V usage is TRBV5-1 and J usage is TRBJ2-1; no clear D gene. The V gene lost 0 bases and the J gene lost 0 bases, with 7 bases spanning the gap. This CDR3 spans 15 amino acids. CDR1 and CDR2 (germline): SGHRS, YFSETQ. The CDR3 sequence is CASSLEGRSYNEQFF. In nucleotides, the CDR3 is TGCGCCAGCAGCTTGGAGGGTCGCTCCTACAATGAGCAGTTCTTC.

This clonotype was detected ten times or more. V gene TRBV29-1 combines with J gene TRBJ1-1, with D possibly being TRBD1 (5 bases). CDR1 is SQVTM, CDR2 ANQGSEA, per germline. CDR3 length equals 13 residues. The CDR3 sequence: CRKIRGGNTEAFF. CDR3 DNA sequence: TGCAGAAAAATAAGGGGCGGTAACACTGAAGCTTTCTTT. Looking up the rest from reference TRBV29-1 and TRBJ1-1 gives the full variable domain: SAVISQKPSRDICQRGTSLTIQCQVDSQVTMMFWYRQQPGQSLTLIATANQGSEATYESGFVIDKFPISRPNLTFSTLTVSNMSPEDSSIYLCRKIRGGNTEAFFGQGTRLTVV.

This clonotype showed up many times. This sequence joins TRBV4-1 and TRBJ2-5; no clear D. Looked up from germline, CDR1 is MGHRA and CDR2 is YSYEKL. CDR3 size: 13 residues. V lost 0 bases and J lost 5, with 7 bases in between. The CDR3 sequence is CASSQDQRETQYF. The CDR3 DNA sequence: TGCGCCAGCAGCCAAGATCAACGGGAGACCCAGTACTTC.